This is a list of T cell receptor beta chains from one sample in a study of cytomegalovirus exposure and HLA in healthy donors. Some clones are missing from TCRdb's copy, which holds only in-frame ones; the method was immunoSEQ multiplex PCR. The profile shows around 64,000 clones, under 80% of them singletons. Specimen: PBMCs. These TCRs come from a young man in good health and CMV-seropositive. The CDR3 runs from the conserved cysteine through the conserved F or W. A D gene is named only where the DNA matches it firmly. Clone size is shown for a subset of rows, as once, few, many or a class of expanded clone.

V gene	J gene	D gene	CDR3 length	clone size	CDR3 DNA	CDR3 protein
TRBV7-8	TRBJ2-5	NA	14	NA	TGTGCCAGCAGCTCACAGACGACCCAAGAGACCCAGTACTTC	CASSSQTTQETQYF
TRBV6-4	TRBJ2-2	TRBD2	16	NA	TGTGCCAGCAGTGACACTAGCGGGGGGGACACCGGGGAGCTGTTTTTT	CASSDTSGGDTGELFF
TRBV9	TRBJ1-6	TRBD1	14	once	TGTGCCAGCAGCAAGGACAGGCTGAATTCACCCCTCCACTTT	CASSKDRLNSPLHF
TRBV7-6	TRBJ1-3	NA	14	NA	TGTGCCAGCAGCGTCGGGGTCCCGGCGAACACCATATATTTT	CASSVGVPANTIYF
TRBV18	TRBJ1-4	TRBD1	18	NA	TGTGCCAGCTCACCACGCGGGACAGGACTTGCAACTAATGAAAAACTGTTTTTT	CASSPRGTGLATNEKLFF
TRBV29-1	TRBJ2-7	TRBD1	13	NA	TGCAGCGCCTCTTTTCGGGACAGCTACGAGCAGTACTTC	CSASFRDSYEQYF
TRBV4-3	TRBJ1-1	TRBD1	13	NA	TGCGCCAGCAGCCCGACAGGGTACACTGAAGCTTTCTTT	CASSPTGYTEAFF
TRBV6-5	TRBJ1-4	NA	15	NA	TGTGCCAGCAGCCTATACGGGGTGATAAAGGAAAAACTGTTTTTT	CASSLYGVIKEKLFF
TRBV7-9	TRBJ1-2	NA	14	NA	TGTGCCAGCAGCTTAGGAACCGGGAGCTATGGCTACACCTTC	CASSLGTGSYGYTF
TRBV2	TRBJ1-5	NA	13	few	TGTGCCAGCAGTGGGACAGAGAATCAGCCCCAGCATTTT	CASSGTENQPQHF
TRBV5-1	TRBJ2-5	NA	15	NA	TGCGCCAGCAGCACCTGGACTGGGGAAGTAGAGACCCAGTACTTC	CASSTWTGEVETQYF
TRBV25-1	TRBJ1-2	NA	15	NA	TGTGCCAGCAGTGGGCTTTCGGGGGTCAGGGATGGCTACACCTTC	CASSGLSGVRDGYTF
TRBV10-3	TRBJ1-1	TRBD1	14	few	TGTGCCATCAGTGAGCAGACAGGGAGGACTGAAGCTTTCTTT	CAISEQTGRTEAFF
TRBV10-3	TRBJ1-1	NA	14	NA	TGTGCCATCAGTGTGACAGCTCGGGGGGAAGAAGCTTTCTTT	CAISVTARGEEAFF
TRBV4-3	TRBJ2-7	NA	13	NA	TGCGCCAGCAGCCTTGACCCATCCGGGGAGCAGTACTTC	CASSLDPSGEQYF
TRBV29-1	TRBJ1-1	NA	13	once	TGCAGCGTCCTTCGAGGCCGAACGACTGAAGCTTTCTTT	CSVLRGRTTEAFF
TRBV7-6	TRBJ2-7	NA	14	NA	TGTGCCAGCAGCTCCGGCGAGGGCCTAGGAGAGCAGTACTTC	CASSSGEGLGEQYF
TRBV4-1	TRBJ2-7	TRBD2	15	medium-sized	TGCGCCAGCAGCCAAGATGGGACTAGCTCCTACGAGCAGTACTTC	CASSQDGTSSYEQYF
TRBV4-2	TRBJ1-2	NA	15	NA	TGTGCCAGCAGCCAATCCCCAGCGAACAACTATGGCTACACCTTC	CASSQSPANNYGYTF
TRBV5-1	TRBJ2-2	TRBD2	18	NA	TGCGCCAGCAGCTTGCCAGCGGGGACCTTACAGGCGGCCGGGGAGCTGTTTTTT	CASSLPAGTLQAAGELFF
TRBV25-1	TRBJ2-7	TRBD2	16	NA	TGTGCCAGCAGTGATGTGCTGGCGGGGGTCCTACACGAGCAGTACTTC	CASSDVLAGVLHEQYF
TRBV27	TRBJ1-1	TRBD1	17	NA	TGTGCCAGCAATTTAGGTCCATCCACAGGGGGTCGCACTGAAGCTTTCTTT	CASNLGPSTGGRTEAFF
TRBV9	TRBJ1-1	TRBD1	14	NA	TGTGCCAGCAGCGCCCGACAGGGGAGGACTGAAGCTTTCTTT	CASSARQGRTEAFF
TRBV19	TRBJ2-7	NA	13	NA	TGTGCCAGTAGTATGGAACAGTTCTACGAGCAGTACTTC	CASSMEQFYEQYF
TRBV29-1	TRBJ2-3	NA	17	NA	TGCAGCGTCCGATACAGGGAAAGGGCTAGCAGCACAGATACGCAGTATTTT	CSVRYRERASSTDTQYF
TRBV7-2	TRBJ2-3	NA	18	few	TGTGCCAGCAGCTTGGGATTGGGGGGTGTATCTAGCACAGATACGCAGTATTTT	CASSLGLGGVSSTDTQYF
TRBV7-8	TRBJ2-6	TRBD1	18	few	TGTGCCAGCAGCGCACTCGGGACAGGGAAGGCTGGGGCCAACGTCCTGACTTTC	CASSALGTGKAGANVLTF
TRBV19	TRBJ1-1	TRBD1	17	NA	TGTGCCAGTAGCTTTGGACAGGCGTGGGGTTGGAACACTGAAGCTTTCTTT	CASSFGQAWGWNTEAFF
TRBV6-6	TRBJ1-1	NA	15	NA	TGTGCCAGCAGTTCGTCGGGGGGCGACAGGACTGAAGCTTTCTTT	CASSSSGGDRTEAFF
TRBV10-3	TRBJ1-5	TRBD1	17	few	TGTGCCATCAGTGATCCGACCTTGACAGGGAACGATCAGCCCCAGCATTTT	CAISDPTLTGNDQPQHF
TRBV28	TRBJ1-4	NA	16	NA	TGTGCCAGCAGTTTATGGGACACCAACATCGGTGAAAAACTGTTTTTT	CASSLWDTNIGEKLFF
TRBV13	TRBJ2-1	NA	12	NA	TGTGCCAGCAGCTTAGGCCGTCAGGGTAGGGTCTTC	CASSLGRQGRVF
TRBV7-6	TRBJ1-1	TRBD1	19	NA	TGTGCCAGCAGCTTAGGGGTTGAGAGATACAGGGGCGAGAACACTGAAGCTTTCTTT	CASSLGVERYRGENTEAFF
TRBV5-1	TRBJ2-5	NA	13	NA	TGCGCCAGCAGCTTGGGCGGGGAGGAGACCCAGTACTTC	CASSLGGEETQYF
TRBV30	TRBJ2-7	TRBD1	13	NA	TGTGCCCAGACTCGACAGGGACGCGACGAGCAGTACTTC	CAQTRQGRDEQYF
TRBV7-9	TRBJ1-5	TRBD1	17	NA	TGTGCCAGCAGCTTGCAACCCTTGACAGGGCGGAATCAGCCCCAGCATTTT	CASSLQPLTGRNQPQHF
TRBV9	TRBJ1-1	NA	14	NA	TGTGCCAGCAGCACCCCGCCAGAGAACACTGAAGCTTTCTTT	CASSTPPENTEAFF
TRBV7-7	TRBJ2-7	TRBD1	14	NA	TGTGCCAGCAGCGTTGGACAGGGCAGCTACGAGCAGTACTTC	CASSVGQGSYEQYF
TRBV7-9	TRBJ2-3	TRBD2	18	once	TGTGCCAGCAGCTTAGGGCTAGCGGGGGTCCCTAGCACAGATACGCAGTATTTT	CASSLGLAGVPSTDTQYF
TRBV5-1	TRBJ1-2	TRBD1	13	few	TGCGCCAGCAGCGTGACAGGGAGCTATGGCTACACCTTC	CASSVTGSYGYTF